This T cell receptor (beta chain) is drawn from a study of blood T cell repertoires in COVID-19. Study context: Both acute and convalescent COVID-19 samples were obtained from the United States, Italy and Spain. The cDNA or gDNA used as material had been derived from T cells, B-cell-depleted T cells, or PBMCs.

The CDR3 extends over 16 amino acids. Germline loops: CDR1 MDHEN, CDR2 SYDVKM. V was cut by 4 bases and J by 0 bases, with 16 bases left in between. As originally analysed: Nucleated cell number was recorded as an estimate derived from reference gene primer amplification. Method: immunoSEQ multiplex PCR; TCRdb's copy keeps in-frame clones and lacks some. That table supplies the V and J calls and clone size; D and trimming were determined from the DNA. The sample carries about 210,000 clones, roughly four fifths recorded once. Sequences were obtained from peripheral blood. The gene calls are TRBV28 and TRBJ2-7; D gene ambiguous. This receptor was taken from a woman aged 40 to 49 with acute or convalescent COVID-19. CDR3 sequence: CASSYGPGRNSYEQYF. DNA of the CDR3: TGTGCCAGCAGTTATGGGCCCGGCAGGAACTCCTACGAGCAGTACTTC.